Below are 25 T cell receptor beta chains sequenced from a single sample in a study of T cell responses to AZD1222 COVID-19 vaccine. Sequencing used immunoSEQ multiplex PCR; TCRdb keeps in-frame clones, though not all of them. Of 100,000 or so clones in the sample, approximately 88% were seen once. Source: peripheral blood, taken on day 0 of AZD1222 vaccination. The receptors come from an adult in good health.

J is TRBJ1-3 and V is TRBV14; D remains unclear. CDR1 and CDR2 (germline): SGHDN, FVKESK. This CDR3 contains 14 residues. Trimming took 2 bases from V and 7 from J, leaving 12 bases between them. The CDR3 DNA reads TGTGCCAGCAGCCAAATTCAGAAGCGTAACACCATATATTTT. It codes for CASSQIQKRNTIYF. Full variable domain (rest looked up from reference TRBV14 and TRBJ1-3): EAGVTQFPSHSVIEKGQTVTLRCDPISGHDNLYWYRRVMGKEIKFLLHFVKESKQDESGMPNNRFLAERTGGTYSTLKVQPAELEDSGVYFCASSQIQKRNTIYFGEGSWLTVV.

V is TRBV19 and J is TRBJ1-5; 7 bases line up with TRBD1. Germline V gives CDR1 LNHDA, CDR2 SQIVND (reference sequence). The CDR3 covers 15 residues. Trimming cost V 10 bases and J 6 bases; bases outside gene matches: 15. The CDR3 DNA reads TGTGCCACGAGTGCAACAGAGGGGGCGGTTCAGCCCCAGCATTTT. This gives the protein CATSATEGAVQPQHF.

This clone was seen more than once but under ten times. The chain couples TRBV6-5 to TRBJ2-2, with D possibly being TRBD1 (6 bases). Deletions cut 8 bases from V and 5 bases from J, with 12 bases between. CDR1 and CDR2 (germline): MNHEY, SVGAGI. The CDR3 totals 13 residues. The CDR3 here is CASPDRGTGELFF. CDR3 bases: TGTGCCAGCCCAGATAGGGGGACCGGGGAGCTGTTTTTT.

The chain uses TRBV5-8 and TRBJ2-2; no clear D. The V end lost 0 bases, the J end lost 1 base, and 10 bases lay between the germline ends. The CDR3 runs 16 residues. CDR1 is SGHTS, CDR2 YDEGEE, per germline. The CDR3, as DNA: TGTGCCAGCAGCTTGGGGGCTATGGGGAACACCGGGGAGCTGTTTTTT. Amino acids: CASSLGAMGNTGELFF. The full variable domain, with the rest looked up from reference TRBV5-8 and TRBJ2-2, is EAGVTQSPTHLIKTRGQQATLRCSPISGHTSVYWYQQALGLGLQFLLWYDEGEERNRGNFPPRFSGRQFPNYSSELNVNALELEDSALYLCASSLGAMGNTGELFFGEGSRLTVL.

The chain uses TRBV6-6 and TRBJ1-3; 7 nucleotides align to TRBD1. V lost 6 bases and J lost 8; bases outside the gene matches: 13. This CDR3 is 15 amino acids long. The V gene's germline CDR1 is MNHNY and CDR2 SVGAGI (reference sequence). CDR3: CASSKQGPGMDTIYF. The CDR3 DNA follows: TGTGCCAGCAGCAAACAGGGGCCTGGTATGGACACCATATATTTT.

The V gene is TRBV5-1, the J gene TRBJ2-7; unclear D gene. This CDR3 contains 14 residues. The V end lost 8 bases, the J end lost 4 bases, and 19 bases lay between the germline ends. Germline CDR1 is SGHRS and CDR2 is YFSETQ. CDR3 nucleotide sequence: TGCGCCAGTAGACCCGGGTCGACAAATTACGAGCAGTACTTC. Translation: CASRPGSTNYEQYF.

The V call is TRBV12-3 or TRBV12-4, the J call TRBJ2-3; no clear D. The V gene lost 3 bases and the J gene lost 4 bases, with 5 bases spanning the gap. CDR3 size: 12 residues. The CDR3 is CASSFSPDTQYF. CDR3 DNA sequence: TGTGCCAGCAGTTTTAGCCCAGATACGCAGTATTTT.

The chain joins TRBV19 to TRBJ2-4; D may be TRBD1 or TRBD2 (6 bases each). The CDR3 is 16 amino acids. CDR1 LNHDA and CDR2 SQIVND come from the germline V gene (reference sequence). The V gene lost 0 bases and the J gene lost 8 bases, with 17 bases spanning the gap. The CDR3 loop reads CASSIDLETGRYIQYF. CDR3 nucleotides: TGTGCCAGTAGTATAGATCTAGAAACAGGGAGGTACATTCAGTACTTC.

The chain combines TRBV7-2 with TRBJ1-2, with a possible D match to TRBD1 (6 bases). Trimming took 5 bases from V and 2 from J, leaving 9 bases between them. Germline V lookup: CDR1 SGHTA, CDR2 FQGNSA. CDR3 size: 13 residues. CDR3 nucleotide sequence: TGTGCCAGCAGCCCCCAGGGGAACTATGGCTACACCTTC. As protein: CASSPQGNYGYTF. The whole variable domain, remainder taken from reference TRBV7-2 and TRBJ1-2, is GAGVSQSPSNKVTEKGKDVELRCDPISGHTALYWYRQSLGQGLEFLIYFQGNSAPDKSGLPSDRFSAERTGGSVSTLTIQRTQQEDSAVYLCASSPQGNYGYTFGSGTRLTVV.

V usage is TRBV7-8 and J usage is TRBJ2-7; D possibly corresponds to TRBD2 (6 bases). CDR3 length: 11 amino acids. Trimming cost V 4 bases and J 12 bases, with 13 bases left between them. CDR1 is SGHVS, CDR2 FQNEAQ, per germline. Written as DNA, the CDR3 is TGTGCCAGCAGCTCGGAGGGGTGGGGGTACTTC. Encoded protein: CASSSEGWGYF.

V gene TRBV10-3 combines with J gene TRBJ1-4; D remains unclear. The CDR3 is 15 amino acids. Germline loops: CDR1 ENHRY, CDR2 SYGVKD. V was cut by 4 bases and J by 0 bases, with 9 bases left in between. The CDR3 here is CAISGPDTTNEKLFF. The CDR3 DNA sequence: TGTGCCATCAGTGGCCCAGATACAACTAATGAAAAACTGTTTTTT.

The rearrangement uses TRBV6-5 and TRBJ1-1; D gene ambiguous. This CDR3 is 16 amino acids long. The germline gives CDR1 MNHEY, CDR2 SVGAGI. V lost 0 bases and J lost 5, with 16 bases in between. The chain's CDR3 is CASSYSTGRVRTEAFF. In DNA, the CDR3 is TGTGCCAGCAGTTACTCGACTGGAAGGGTAAGGACTGAAGCTTTCTTT.

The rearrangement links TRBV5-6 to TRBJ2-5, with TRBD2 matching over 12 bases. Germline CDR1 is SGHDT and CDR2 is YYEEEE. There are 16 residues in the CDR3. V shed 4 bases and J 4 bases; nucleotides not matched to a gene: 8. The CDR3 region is CASSPVTSGGPETQYF. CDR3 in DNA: TGTGCCAGCAGCCCGGTAACTAGCGGGGGGCCAGAGACCCAGTACTTC.

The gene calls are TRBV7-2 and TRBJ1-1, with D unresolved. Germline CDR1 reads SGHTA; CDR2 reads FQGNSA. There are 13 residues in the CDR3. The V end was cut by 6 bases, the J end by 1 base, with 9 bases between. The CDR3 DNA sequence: TGTGCCAGCAGGAGGCACGCGAACACTGAAGCTTTCTTT. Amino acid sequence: CASRRHANTEAFF.

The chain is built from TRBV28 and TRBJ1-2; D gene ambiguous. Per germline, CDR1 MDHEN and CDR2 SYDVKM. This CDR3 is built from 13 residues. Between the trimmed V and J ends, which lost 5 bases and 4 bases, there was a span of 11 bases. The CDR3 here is CASSPEGPYGYTF. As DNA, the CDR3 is TGTGCCAGCAGTCCGGAGGGCCCCTATGGCTACACCTTC.

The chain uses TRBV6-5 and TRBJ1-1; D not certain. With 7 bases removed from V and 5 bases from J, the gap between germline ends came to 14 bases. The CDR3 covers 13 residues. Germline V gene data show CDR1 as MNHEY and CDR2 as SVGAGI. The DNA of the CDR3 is TGTGCCAGCATTACCACGGGAGATACTGAAGCTTTCTTT. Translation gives CASITTGDTEAFF.

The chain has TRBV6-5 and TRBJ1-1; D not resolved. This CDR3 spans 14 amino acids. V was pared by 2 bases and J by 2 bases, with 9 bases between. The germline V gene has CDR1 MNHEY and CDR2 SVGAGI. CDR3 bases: TGTGCCAGCAGTTACGGGCGGCTAAACACTGAAGCTTTCTTT. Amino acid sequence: CASSYGRLNTEAFF.

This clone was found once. The CDR3 region is CASSQAGGDTQYF. Written as DNA, the CDR3 is TGTGCCAGCAGTCAGGCAGGAGGGGATACGCAGTATTTT. This chain links TRBV6-5 with TRBJ2-3, with D maybe TRBD2 (6 bases). Trimming took 5 bases from V and 6 from J, leaving 12 bases between them. Germline CDR1 is MNHEY and CDR2 is SVGAGI. The CDR3 consists of 13 residues.

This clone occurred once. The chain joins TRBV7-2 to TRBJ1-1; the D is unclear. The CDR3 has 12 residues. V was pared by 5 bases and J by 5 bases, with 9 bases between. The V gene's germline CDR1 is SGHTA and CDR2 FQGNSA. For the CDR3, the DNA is TGTGCCAGCAGCCGAGGGCGGACTGAAGCTTTCTTT. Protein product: CASSRGRTEAFF.

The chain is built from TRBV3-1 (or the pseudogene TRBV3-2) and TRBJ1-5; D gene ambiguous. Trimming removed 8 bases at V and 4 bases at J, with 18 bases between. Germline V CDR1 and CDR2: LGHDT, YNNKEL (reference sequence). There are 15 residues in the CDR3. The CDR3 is CASPPVADHNQPQHF. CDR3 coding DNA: TGTGCCAGCCCCCCCGTGGCGGATCATAATCAGCCCCAGCATTTT.

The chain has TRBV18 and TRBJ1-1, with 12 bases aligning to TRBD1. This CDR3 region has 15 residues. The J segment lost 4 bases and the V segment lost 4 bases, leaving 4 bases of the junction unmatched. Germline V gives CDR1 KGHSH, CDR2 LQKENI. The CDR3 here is CASSRGQGAVTEAFF. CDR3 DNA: TGTGCCAGCTCACGGGGACAGGGGGCTGTCACTGAAGCTTTCTTT.

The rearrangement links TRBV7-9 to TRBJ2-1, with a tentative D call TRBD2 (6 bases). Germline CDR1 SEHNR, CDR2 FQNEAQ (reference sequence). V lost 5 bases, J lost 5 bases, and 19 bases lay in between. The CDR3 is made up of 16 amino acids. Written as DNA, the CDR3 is TGTGCCAGCAGCCATAGTAATCGGGGGTACAACAATGAGCAGTTCTTC. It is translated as CASSHSNRGYNNEQFF.

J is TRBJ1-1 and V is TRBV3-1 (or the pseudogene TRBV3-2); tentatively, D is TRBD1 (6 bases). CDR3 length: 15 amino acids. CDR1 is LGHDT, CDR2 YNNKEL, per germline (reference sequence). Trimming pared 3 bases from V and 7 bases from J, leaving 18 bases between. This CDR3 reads CASSQGAIWADEAFF. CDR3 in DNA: TGTGCCAGCAGCCAGGGGGCGATTTGGGCCGATGAAGCTTTCTTT.

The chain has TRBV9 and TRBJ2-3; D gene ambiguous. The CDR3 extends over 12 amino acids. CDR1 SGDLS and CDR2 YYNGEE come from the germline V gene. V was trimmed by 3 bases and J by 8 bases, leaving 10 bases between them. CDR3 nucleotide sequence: TGTGCCAGCAGCGCGTCCCAGGTTACGCAGTATTTT. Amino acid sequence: CASSASQVTQYF.

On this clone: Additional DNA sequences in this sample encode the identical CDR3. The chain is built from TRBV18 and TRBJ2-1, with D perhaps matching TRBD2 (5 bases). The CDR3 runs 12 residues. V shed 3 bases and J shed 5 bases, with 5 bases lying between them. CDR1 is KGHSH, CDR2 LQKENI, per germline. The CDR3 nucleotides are TGTGCCAGCTCACCGAGGGACAATGAGCAGTTCTTC. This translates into CASSPRDNEQFF. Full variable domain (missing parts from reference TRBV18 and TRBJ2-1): NAGVMQNPRHLVRRRGQEARLRCSPMKGHSHVYWYRQLPEEGLKFMVYLQKENIIDESGMPKERFSAEFPKEGPSILRIQQVVRGDSAAYFCASSPRDNEQFFGPGTRLTVL.